This TCR beta chain was identified during a study of blood T cells in healthy people across ages. J lost 6 bases, V lost 5 bases, and 14 bases had no gene match. Germline-derived CDR1 and CDR2 are SGHTA and FQGNSA. The CDR3 has 16 residues. Using a J-beta primer mix together with a sample-barcoded 5' primer, a second PCR was run for roughly 6 to 11 cycles. TCRdb re-called the 5' RACE reads with MiXCR, one entry per CDR3 protein. The data show over 500,000 distinct CDR3 sequences, approximately 52% seen once. The source of this sequence is a woman aged 80 or over in good health. The sequenced sample consisted of blood. The V and J genes are TRBV7-2 and TRBJ2-7; TRBD2 agrees at 9 bases. DNA for the CDR3: TGTGCCAGCAGCCTACGGGTTAGCGGGAGAGCCGGCGAGCAGTACTTC. This codes for CASSLRVSGRAGEQYF.